This TCR beta chain was documented in a study of cytomegalovirus exposure and HLA in healthy donors. Trimming shortened V by 5 bases and J by 2 bases, and 16 bases separated the two germline ends. The CDR3 sequence is 14 residues long. Germline values: CDR1 GTSNPN, CDR2 SVGIG (reference sequence). The PCR ran on 60 Vbeta and 13 Jbeta primers. The protocol was immunoSEQ multiplex PCR, while the TCRdb copy is restricted to in-frame clones and leaves out a portion. The profile covers about 160,000 clones, with roughly 70% appearing a single time and around 7% taken by the ten largest. The rearrangement links TRBV30 to TRBJ2-7, with D possibly matching TRBD2 (6 bases). The sequenced sample consisted of PBMCs. The sequence derives from a middle-aged man in good health and CMV-seropositive. CDR3 loop: CAWGPGRPPYEQYF. CDR3 nucleotides: TGTGCCTGGGGACCAGGGAGGCCTCCCTACGAGCAGTACTTC.